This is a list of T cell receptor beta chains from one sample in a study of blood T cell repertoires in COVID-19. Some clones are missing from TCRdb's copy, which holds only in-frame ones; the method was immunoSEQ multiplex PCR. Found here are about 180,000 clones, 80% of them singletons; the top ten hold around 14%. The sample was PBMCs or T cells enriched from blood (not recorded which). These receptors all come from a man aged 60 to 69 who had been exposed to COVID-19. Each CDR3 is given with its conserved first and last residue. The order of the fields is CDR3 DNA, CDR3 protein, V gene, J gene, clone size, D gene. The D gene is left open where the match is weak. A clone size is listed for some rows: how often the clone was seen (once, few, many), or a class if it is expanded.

CDR3 DNA: TGCGCCAGCAGCTTGATCCAGAATCCCTACGAGCAGTACTTC
CDR3 protein: CASSLIQNPYEQYF
V gene: TRBV5-1
J gene: TRBJ2-7
clone size: -
D gene: -

CDR3 DNA: TGTGCCAGCTCCCAGACGGGGGACAGGGGACGCTACGAGCAGTACTTC
CDR3 protein: CASSQTGDRGRYEQYF
V gene: TRBV18
J gene: TRBJ2-7
clone size: -
D gene: TRBD1

CDR3 DNA: TGTGCCAGCAGCCAAGATCACACATCGGGAGCTCAATACGGCACAGATACGCAGTATTTT
CDR3 protein: CASSQDHTSGAQYGTDTQYF
V gene: TRBV3-1/TRBV3-2
J gene: TRBJ2-3
clone size: -
D gene: -

CDR3 DNA: TGTGCCAGCAGAACTAGCGGGAGACCAGATACGCAGTATTTT
CDR3 protein: CASRTSGRPDTQYF
V gene: TRBV5-4
J gene: TRBJ2-3
clone size: -
D gene: TRBD2

CDR3 DNA: TGTGCCAGCAGTGAACAGGGGCCCTATGGCTACACCTTC
CDR3 protein: CASSEQGPYGYTF
V gene: TRBV2
J gene: TRBJ1-2
clone size: -
D gene: -

CDR3 DNA: TGTGCCAGCAGCTTAGAGGTCGCATTTACGGACACTTCCTACGAGCAGTACTTC
CDR3 protein: CASSLEVAFTDTSYEQYF
V gene: TRBV7-9
J gene: TRBJ2-7
clone size: -
D gene: -

CDR3 DNA: TGTGCCATCAGTGAGGGACAGGGAACGGGCAATCAGCCCCAGCATTTT
CDR3 protein: CAISEGQGTGNQPQHF
V gene: TRBV10-3
J gene: TRBJ1-5
clone size: -
D gene: TRBD1

CDR3 DNA: TGTGCCAGCAGTTCCGCGATGGTCACCTACGAGCAGTACTTC
CDR3 protein: CASSSAMVTYEQYF
V gene: TRBV2
J gene: TRBJ2-7
clone size: -
D gene: -

CDR3 DNA: TGTGCCAGCAGTCCTCTTCACACTGAAGCTTTCTTT
CDR3 protein: CASSPLHTEAFF
V gene: TRBV27
J gene: TRBJ1-1
clone size: -
D gene: -

CDR3 DNA: TGTGCCAGCAGCTATACAGGATTCTCTGGAAACACCATATATTTT
CDR3 protein: CASSYTGFSGNTIYF
V gene: TRBV5-6
J gene: TRBJ1-3
clone size: once
D gene: -

CDR3 DNA: TGCAGCGTAGCCCGGGGGACAGGGAGTTACGAGCAGTACTTC
CDR3 protein: CSVARGTGSYEQYF
V gene: TRBV29-1
J gene: TRBJ2-7
clone size: -
D gene: TRBD1

CDR3 DNA: TGTGCCAGCAGCTTAGAAGGGACAGGTTTCTTCTCTGGGGCCAACGTCCTGACTTTC
CDR3 protein: CASSLEGTGFFSGANVLTF
V gene: TRBV7-2
J gene: TRBJ2-6
clone size: many
D gene: TRBD1